Described below is a single TCR beta chain sequence and its context. What it recognizes is unknown. Germline lookup yields CDR1 SGHRS and CDR2 YFSETQ. V lost 3 bases to trimming and J lost 2 bases, with 11 bases between them. CDR3 length: 14 amino acids. This sample is part of a study of blood T cells in healthy people across ages. In the study overall: Researchers report that template switching captured about one barcoded beta molecule per two T cells. Study outcomes and limitations: Long-lived donors had more naive CD4+ cells and higher diversity than aged donors.

Next came a second PCR, run for about 7 to 12 cycles, which used a sample-barcoded 5' primer along with a J-beta primer mix. Each CDR3 protein gets one entry after TCRdb re-called the 5' RACE reads with MiXCR. The table includes around 870,000 distinct CDR3 sequences, 25% to 30% detected once. Sequencing input: blood. The chain joins TRBV5-1 to TRBJ1-1; D is uncertain. The origin of this receptor is a woman older than 75 in good health. The CDR3 loop is CASSWNTDNTEAFF. CDR3 nucleotides: TGCGCCAGCAGCTGGAACACGGACAACACTGAAGCTTTCTTT. Full variable domain (rest looked up from reference TRBV5-1 and TRBJ1-1): KAGVTQTPRYLIKTRGQQVTLSCSPISGHRSVSWYQQTPGQGLQFLFEYFSETQRNKGNFPGRFSGRQFSNSRSEMNVSTLELGDSALYLCASSWNTDNTEAFFGQGTRLTVV.